The 12 T cell receptor beta chains listed next were all sequenced from one sample in a study of CD4 T cells in relation to SARS-CoV-2 and coronaviruses. Unexposed donor CD4+ T cells date from 2011-2018, before the COVID-19 pandemic. Repertoires were generated with immunoSEQ multiplex PCR, while TCRdb's copy carries only in-frame clones and drops some. Found here are approximately 64,000 clones, 94% of them singletons; the top ten hold around 0.15%. Sequenced input: naive CD4+ T cells from PBMCs. Subset indicated: naive CD4+ T cells isolated by negative enrichment. These receptors came from a human donor in good health.

The V call is TRBV7-8, the J call TRBJ1-3, with D tentatively TRBD1 (5 bases). V was shortened by 6 bases and J by 1 base, with 10 bases between the two germline ends. Germline V gene data show CDR1 as SGHVS and CDR2 as FQNEAQ. The CDR3 spans 14 residues. CDR3 nucleotides: TGTGCCAGCAGACCGACAGCTTCTGGAAACACCATATATTTT. The encoded protein is CASRPTASGNTIYF. Drawing the rest from reference TRBV7-8 and TRBJ1-3, the complete variable domain is GAGVSQSPRYKVAKRGQDVALRCDPISGHVSLFWYQQALGQGPEFLTYFQNEAQLDKSGLPSDRFFAERPEGSVSTLKIQRTQQEDSAVYLCASRPTASGNTIYFGEGSWLTVV.

The chain is built from TRBV3-1 (or the pseudogene TRBV3-2) and TRBJ1-5, with D unresolved. The CDR3 has 15 amino acids. Germline CDR1 LGHDT, CDR2 YNNKEL (reference sequence). Trimming removed 0 bases at V and 5 bases at J, with 11 bases between. The CDR3 nucleotides are TGTGCCAGCAGCCAAGACGGCACATCATATCAGCCCCAGCATTTT. It specifies CASSQDGTSYQPQHF.

V is TRBV10-3 and J is TRBJ1-5, with D perhaps matching TRBD1 (5 bases). Trimming removed 0 bases at V and 4 bases at J, with 19 bases between. The CDR3 has 18 amino acids. Germline V gene sequence: CDR1 ENHRY, CDR2 SYGVKD. CDR3 region: CAISESRWQGRQNQPQHF. The CDR3, as DNA: TGTGCCATCAGTGAGTCGAGGTGGCAGGGCCGTCAAAATCAGCCCCAGCATTTT.

The gene calls are TRBV5-6 and TRBJ2-5; D is uncertain. This CDR3 comprises 11 residues. CDR1 is SGHDT and CDR2 is YYEEEE in the germline V gene. The ends were cut back, 2 bases at V and 4 bases at J, with 3 bases in the middle. CDR3 residues: CASSFRETQYF. DNA of the CDR3: TGTGCCAGCAGCTTCCGAGAGACCCAGTACTTC.

This chain joins TRBV18 and TRBJ2-7, with 9 bases matching TRBD2. This CDR3 is 15 amino acids long. Germline trimming cut 1 base from V and 2 bases from J; bases unmatched to any gene: 3. Germline CDR1 and CDR2: KGHSH and LQKENI. CDR3 DNA sequence: TGTGCCAGCTCACCACTCGGACTAGCGACCTACGAGCAGTACTTC. Its protein is CASSPLGLATYEQYF.

J is TRBJ2-3 and V is TRBV18; 8 bases align to TRBD1. The CDR3 spans 13 residues. Germline V gene lookup returns CDR1 KGHSH and CDR2 LQKENI. V dropped 8 bases and J dropped 3; count of bases not matched to a gene: 4. The CDR3 loop reads CASRTGRTDTQYF. CDR3 in DNA: TGTGCCAGCCGGACAGGGCGTACAGATACGCAGTATTTT.

The chain employs TRBV5-1 and TRBJ2-7; 12 nucleotides line up with TRBD2. V gave up 4 bases and J gave up 1 base; unmatched junction bases: 3. CDR3 length equals 15 residues. Germline values: CDR1 SGHRS, CDR2 YFSETQ. CDR3 in DNA: TGCGCCAGCAGCCCGACTAGCGGGAGTTCCTACGAGCAGTACTTC. Its protein product is CASSPTSGSSYEQYF. Drawing the rest from reference TRBV5-1 and TRBJ2-7, the complete variable domain is KAGVTQTPRYLIKTRGQQVTLSCSPISGHRSVSWYQQTPGQGLQFLFEYFSETQRNKGNFPGRFSGRQFSNSRSEMNVSTLELGDSALYLCASSPTSGSSYEQYFGPGTRLTVT.

This clone was observed a single time. The chain carries TRBV28 and TRBJ2-1; the match to TRBD1 covers 8 bases. Losses at the gene ends were 7 bases for V and 4 bases for J; bases not matched to a gene: 6. CDR3 size: 14 residues. Germline CDR1 reads MDHEN; CDR2 reads SYDVKM. CDR3 sequence: CASIPTGEYNEQFF. CDR3 bases: TGTGCCAGCATTCCGACAGGGGAATACAATGAGCAGTTCTTC.

The genes are TRBV12-3 or TRBV12-4 and TRBJ2-1; D remains unclear. The CDR3 has 11 residues. V was trimmed by 8 bases and J by 10 bases, leaving 12 bases between them. CDR3 nucleotides: TGTGCCAGCCTCCTGGGGTCAGAGCAGTTCTTC. Translation: CASLLGSEQFF.

CDR3 in amino acids: CASSGQVMQKKETQYF. Here the CDR3 DNA reads TGTGCCAGCAGTGGTCAAGTGATGCAAAAAAAAGAGACCCAGTACTTC. The rearrangement uses TRBV6-1 and TRBJ2-5; D is unclear. The CDR3 contains 16 residues. Germline CDR1 is MNHNS and CDR2 is SASEGT. The germline V and J ends were trimmed by 4 bases and 3 bases, with 18 bases remaining between them.

The rearrangement uses TRBV24-1 and TRBJ2-5; the D gene is possibly TRBD1 (6 bases). V was pared by 2 bases and J by 5 bases, with 17 bases between. In germline, CDR1 is KGHDR, CDR2 SFDVKD. The CDR3 loop spans 16 amino acids. The DNA for the CDR3 is TGTGCCACCAGTGATTCCCTAGTACCGCAGGGGGAGACCCAGTACTTC. Amino acid sequence: CATSDSLVPQGETQYF.

The rearrangement links TRBV20-1 to TRBJ2-1; D is uncertain. This CDR3 is 12 amino acids long. V was pared by 3 bases and J by 5 bases, with 8 bases between. Germline V gene sequence: CDR1 DFQATT, CDR2 SNEGSKA (reference sequence). CDR3 sequence reads: CSASRQHNEQFF. The CDR3 bases are TGCAGTGCTAGTCGGCAACACAATGAGCAGTTCTTC.